The 25 T cell receptor beta chains reported below all come from one sample, sequenced in a study of read filtering for tumor transcriptome and immune sequencing. The library was built from around 0.4 ug RNA with molecular barcoded adaptors for alpha/delta and beta/gamma chains. TCRdb re-called the reads with MiXCR, one entry per CDR3 protein. Of fewer than 35,000 distinct CDR3 sequences listed, about 18% are singletons. The sequencing sample was made of a population of CD138-negative cells sorted from bone marrow. The receptors originated from a donor aged 40 or older with multiple myeloma.

In its sample, this clonotype was seen once. A much larger clone is a single base away; this may be a read error. The chain is built from TRBV5-1 and TRBJ1-2, with a tentative D call TRBD1 (5 bases). Germline V gene data show CDR1 as SGHRS and CDR2 as YFSETQ. This CDR3 is 15 amino acids long. The CDR3 protein is CSSSLSPGPIYGYTF. In DNA, the CDR3 is TGCTCCAGCAGCTTGTCCCCGGGACCGATCTATGGCTACACCTTC.

This clonotype was detected ten times or more. V is TRBV20-1 and J is TRBJ2-3; no clear D. Germline V CDR1 and CDR2: DFQATT, SNEGSKA (reference sequence). V was pared by 6 bases and J by 1 base, with 11 bases between. This CDR3 is 13 amino acids long. CDR3 residues: CSAPNPGTDTQYF. The CDR3 nucleotides read TGCAGTGCCCCCAATCCGGGCACAGATACGCAGTATTTT.

This chain joins TRBV5-1 and TRBJ2-1; weak D call: TRBD2 (6 bases). CDR3 length: 14 residues. Germline CDR1 and CDR2: SGHRS and YFSETQ. The germline V and J ends were trimmed by 0 bases and 10 bases, with 14 bases remaining between them. The CDR3 nucleotides read TGCGCCAGCAGCTTGGCGGCGGGGCTCAACGAGCAGTTCTTC. It encodes CASSLAAGLNEQFF. Using reference TRBV5-1 and TRBJ2-1 for the parts outside the CDR3, the full variable domain is KAGVTQTPRYLIKTRGQQVTLSCSPISGHRSVSWYQQTPGQGLQFLFEYFSETQRNKGNFPGRFSGRQFSNSRSEMNVSTLELGDSALYLCASSLAAGLNEQFFGPGTRLTVL.

About this clonotype: A much bigger clone sits one base away, suggesting this may be a read error. This chain uses TRBV28 with TRBJ2-5, with D maybe TRBD1 (6 bases). Germline assignment: CDR1 MDHEN and CDR2 SYDVKM. V was trimmed by 6 bases and J by 4 bases, leaving 15 bases between them. This CDR3 is 14 amino acids long. The CDR3 region is CASRGAVPSETQYF. The DNA for the CDR3 is TGTGCCAGCAGGGGGGCAGTTCCATCAGAGACCCAGTACTTC.

This clonotype was seen repeatedly, ten times or more. The genes are TRBV14 and TRBJ2-3; unclear D gene. The V end lost 2 bases, the J end lost 5 bases, and 8 bases lay between the germline ends. This CDR3 has 13 residues. Germline CDR1 and CDR2: SGHDN and FVKESK. CDR3 amino acids: CASSQQTLDTQYF. CDR3 coding DNA: TGTGCCAGCAGCCAACAAACTTTAGATACGCAGTATTTT.

Many counts were recorded for this clonotype. This sequence joins TRBV2 and TRBJ2-5, with 9 nucleotides matching TRBD2. CDR1 and CDR2 (germline): SNHLY, FYNNEI. V lost 3 bases and J lost 4; bases outside the gene matches: 9. The CDR3 is made up of 16 amino acids. In DNA form, the CDR3 reads TGTGCCAGCAGTGACGGGGCTAGCGGGATGACAGAGACCCAGTACTTC. Translated, it gives CASSDGASGMTETQYF. The full variable domain, with the rest looked up from reference TRBV2 and TRBJ2-5, is EPEVTQTPSHQVTQMGQEVILRCVPISNHLYFYWYRQILGQKVEFLVSFYNNEISEKSEIFDDQFSVERPDGSNFTLKIRSTKLEDSAMYFCASSDGASGMTETQYFGPGTRLLVL.

The table lists this clonotype with many counts. The chain has TRBV20-1 and TRBJ2-3; D ambiguous. CDR3 size: 14 residues. The ends were cut back, 2 bases at V and 1 base at J, with 10 bases in the middle. Germline values: CDR1 DFQATT, CDR2 SNEGSKA (reference sequence). CDR3 sequence reads: CSARRGAGTDTQYF. For the CDR3, the DNA is TGCAGTGCTAGACGCGGCGCGGGCACAGATACGCAGTATTTT.

This clonotype was counted ten times or more. The V and J genes are TRBV19 and TRBJ1-5; D may be TRBD1 (5 bases). Deletions cut 3 bases from V and 5 bases from J, with 14 bases between. The CDR3 consists of 15 residues. Germline V CDR1 and CDR2: LNHDA, SQIVND (reference sequence). In DNA, the CDR3 is TGTGCCAGTAGTATCCGCTCCGGGGGGGATCAGCCCCAGCATTTT. Its translation is CASSIRSGGDQPQHF.

This clonotype was observed many times. V gene TRBV7-2 combines with J gene TRBJ2-5; D tentatively fits TRBD1 or TRBD2 (6 bases each). Germline loops: CDR1 SGHTA, CDR2 FQGNSA. The CDR3 totals 17 residues. V was shortened by 1 base and J by 1 base, with 16 bases between the two germline ends. CDR3 in amino acids: CASSLDPGARGQETQYF. The DNA of the CDR3 is TGTGCCAGCAGCTTAGATCCGGGGGCGAGAGGCCAAGAGACCCAGTACTTC.

Of note for this clonotype: A read error may produce the germline difference seen at one junction end. This chain's CDR3 is CASSLLAAHDQFF. The CDR3 nucleotides read TGTGCCAGCAGTTTACTAGCGGCCCATGATCAGTTTTTC. J is TRBJ2-1 and V is TRBV7-2; TRBD2 matches 8 bases. The CDR3 loop spans 13 amino acids. In germline, CDR1 is SGHTA, CDR2 FQGNSA.

Of note for this clonotype: A much larger clone lies one base from this, so it may be a read error. The chain joins TRBV5-1 to TRBJ2-2; possibly TRBD1 for D (6 bases). CDR3 length equals 15 residues. Germline V CDR1 and CDR2: SGHRS, YFSETQ. The CDR3 DNA reads as TGCGCCAGCGCGTCCAGGGCATGGGACACCGGGGAGCTGCTTTTT. Translated: CASASRAWDTGELLF.

This clonotype was recorded many times. This chain joins TRBV3-1 and TRBJ2-2, with 10 nucleotides matching TRBD1. J gave up 5 bases and V 1 base, and 7 bases lay outside the gene matches. The CDR3 has 17 amino acids. Germline lookup yields CDR1 LGHDT and CDR2 YNNKEL (reference sequence). CDR3 sequence (DNA): TGTGCCAGCAGCCAAGTAGGACAGGGGGGGTGGACCGGGGAGCTGTTTTTT. It specifies CASSQVGQGGWTGELFF.

This clonotype was counted ten times or more. The chain is built from TRBV6-1 and TRBJ2-3, with 9 bases matching TRBD1. From germline, CDR1 is MNHNS and CDR2 SASEGT. CDR3 length: 18 residues. Trimming removed 3 bases from V and 6 bases from J; junction bases left unmatched: 16. The CDR3 reads CASSDLGTGIPSWDTQYF. CDR3 DNA sequence: TGTGCCAGCAGTGATCTCGGGACAGGGATCCCGTCGTGGGATACGCAGTATTTT.

As regards this clonotype: A read error is possible here, since a much larger clone lies one base away. This rearrangement joins TRBV7-9 to TRBJ2-5; 9 bases are shared with TRBD2. Germline-derived CDR1 and CDR2 are SEHNR and FQNEAQ (reference sequence). The CDR3 extends over 15 amino acids. The CDR3 protein is CASSFPTSGQEAQYF. In nucleotides, the CDR3 is TGTGCCAGCAGCTTCCCGACTAGCGGACAAGAGGCCCAGTACTTC.

To note about this clonotype: Since a much larger clone is just one base distant, this may be a read error. J is TRBJ2-3 and V is TRBV12-3 or TRBV12-4, with 10 bases that match TRBD2. The CDR3 is 13 amino acids. Here the CDR3 reads CAISGGATDMQYF. The CDR3 DNA is TGTGCCATCAGCGGGGGGGCCACAGATATGCAGTATTTT.

At least ten counts were recorded for this clonotype. The chain carries TRBV7-9 and TRBJ2-1; D call uncertain. The CDR3 length is 16 residues. With 1 base removed from V and 2 bases from J, the gap between germline ends came to 12 bases. Germline assignment: CDR1 SEHNR and CDR2 FQNEAQ (reference sequence). The CDR3 here is CASSLVGGNPYNEQFF. CDR3 in DNA: TGTGCCAGCAGCTTAGTGGGTGGGAACCCCTACAATGAGCAGTTCTTC.

The rearrangement joins TRBV23-1 to TRBJ1-5, with D perhaps TRBD1 (6 bases). TRBV23-1 is an ORF; its function is uncertain. Trimming shortened V by 0 bases and J by 3 bases, and 21 bases separated the two germline ends. The CDR3 extends over 19 amino acids. The CDR3 loop reads CASSQSGDPGTKFNQPQHF. The CDR3 DNA sequence: TGCGCCAGCAGTCAATCGGGGGATCCAGGGACAAAATTCAATCAGCCCCAGCATTTT.

The CDR3 here is CASSPGTGEYEQYF. In nucleotides, the CDR3 is TGTGCCAGCTCACCAGGGACAGGGGAATACGAGCAGTACTTC. The rearrangement uses TRBV18 and TRBJ2-7; 10 bases match TRBD1. This CDR3 has 14 amino acids. CDR1 and CDR2 from the germline V gene are KGHSH and LQKENI. V was clipped by 2 bases and J by 4 bases; unmatched bases: 2.

Details on this clonotype: A far larger clone is only one base removed, so a read error is likely. V and J are TRBV6-4 and TRBJ2-1; D call uncertain. In germline, CDR1 is MRHNA, CDR2 SNTAGT. This CDR3 is 15 amino acids long. V was shortened by 3 bases and J by 6 bases, with 15 bases between the two germline ends. The CDR3 bases are TGTGCCAGCAGTGAGGCGGAGACGGGTATCAATGAGCAGTTCTTC. As protein: CASSEAETGINEQFF.

In its sample, this clonotype was seen many times. The chain has TRBV20-1 and TRBJ2-1; D tentatively reads TRBD1 or TRBD2 (6 bases each). Germline values: CDR1 DFQATT, CDR2 SNEGSKA (reference sequence). This CDR3 contains 13 residues. This CDR3 is CAGGEGGNNEQFF. The CDR3 DNA is TGCGCCGGTGGTGAGGGGGGAAACAATGAGCAGTTCTTC.

This clonotype has ten or more counts. V gene TRBV12-3 or TRBV12-4 combines with J gene TRBJ2-2; D is possibly TRBD1 (6 bases). CDR3 length: 15 amino acids. Trimming cost V 6 bases and J 7 bases, with 18 bases left between them. Here the CDR3 DNA reads TGTGCCAGCAGCCTCGTGAGGGGGAGTCACGGGGAGCTGTTTTTT. The encoded protein is CASSLVRGSHGELFF.

This clonotype was picked up many times. This chain uses TRBV12-3 or TRBV12-4 with TRBJ2-7, with D perhaps matching TRBD1 (6 bases). The CDR3 spans 14 residues. With 6 bases removed from V and 4 bases from J, the gap between germline ends came to 16 bases. CDR3 sequence reads: CASSTTGLEYEQYF. The CDR3, as DNA: TGTGCCAGCAGCACCACAGGGTTGGAGTACGAGCAGTACTTC.

This clonotype was counted many times. The chain couples TRBV20-1 to TRBJ1-2; 10 bases are a match to TRBD1. This CDR3 has 16 residues. Trimming took 0 bases from V and 8 from J; bases not matched to a gene: 12. Germline V gene data show CDR1 as DFQATT and CDR2 as SNEGSKA (reference sequence). CDR3 sequence: CSARDPPETGGRGYTF. The CDR3, as DNA: TGCAGTGCTAGAGATCCCCCCGAGACAGGGGGCAGAGGCTACACCTTC.

This clonotype came up many times. The J gene is TRBJ1-1, the V gene TRBV7-8; D remains unclear. V lost 0 bases, J lost 1 base, and 9 bases lay in between. Per germline, CDR1 SGHVS and CDR2 FQNEAQ. The CDR3 is 15 residues long. Here the CDR3 reads CASSLARAANTEAFF. The DNA for the CDR3 is TGTGCCAGCAGCTTAGCCCGGGCAGCGAACACTGAAGCTTTCTTT.

This clonotype has ten or more counts. This sequence joins TRBV7-2 and TRBJ1-3; no definite D call. Trimming left V 2 bases short and J 2 bases short, with 7 bases between. In germline, CDR1 is SGHTA, CDR2 FQGNSA. The CDR3 length is 14 residues. The CDR3 protein is CASSLSPAGNTIYF. The CDR3 DNA follows: TGTGCCAGCAGCTTATCCCCGGCTGGAAACACCATATATTTT.